The 21 T cell receptor beta chains presented below share a single source sample, sequenced in a study of T cells in Graves' hyperthyroidism and ophthalmopathy. There were TCR beta CDR3 regions amplified from RNA transcripts. First-round RT-PCR targeting the TCR CDR3 was performed with the HTBI primer set. One entry per CDR3 protein results from TCRdb running MiXCR on the multiplex PCR reads. Here the sample spans a few hundred thousand distinct CDR3 sequences, 14% to 15% being singletons. Sequenced: blood. Source of these receptors: a woman younger than 45 with Graves' hyperthyroidism.

This clonotype came up many times. This chain uses TRBV28 with TRBJ2-3, with TRBD2 as a possible D gene (6 bases). This CDR3 region has 15 residues. V lost 4 bases and J 3 bases, leaving 14 bases between the germline ends. In germline, CDR1 is MDHEN, CDR2 SYDVKM. The CDR3 protein is CASSSRRAPTDTQYF. The CDR3 DNA is TGTGCCAGCAGTTCACGGAGGGCCCCAACAGATACGCAGTATTTT.

This clonotype was counted many times. This chain connects TRBV27 to TRBJ2-1; 7 bases agree with TRBD2. V lost 3 bases and J lost 0; bases outside the gene matches: 5. Germline V lookup: CDR1 MNHEY, CDR2 SMNVEV (reference sequence). The CDR3 contains 16 residues. The CDR3, as DNA: TGTGCCAGCAGTTTCGAGGGCGGGAGCTCCTACAATGAGCAGTTCTTC. Its translation: CASSFEGGSSYNEQFF.

This clonotype was found a few times. This chain uses TRBV20-1 with TRBJ2-5, with D possibly TRBD1 on 5 matching bases. Germline V gene lookup returns CDR1 DFQATT and CDR2 SNEGSKA (reference sequence). The V end lost 2 bases, the J end lost 3 bases, and 22 bases lay between the germline ends. CDR3 length equals 17 residues. The CDR3 is CSARSPGLVEGEETQYF. CDR3 DNA sequence: TGCAGTGCTAGATCCCCGGGTCTAGTAGAAGGGGAAGAGACCCAGTACTTC.

As regards this clonotype: A much more abundant neighbour one base away suggests this may be a read error. Here the CDR3 reads CSARTSGIHEQFF. CDR3 nucleotides: TGCAGTGCTAGGACTAGCGGGATCCACGAGCAGTTCTTC. V and J are TRBV20-1 and TRBJ2-1; 11 positions agree with TRBD2. This CDR3 has 13 amino acids. Germline loops: CDR1 DFQATT, CDR2 SNEGSKA (reference sequence). V trimming: 3 bases; J trimming: 10 bases; junction bases outside the gene matches: 5.

This chain links TRBV19 with TRBJ2-7; D is uncertain. There are 13 residues in the CDR3. Germline CDR1 is LNHDA and CDR2 is SQIVND (reference sequence). Trimming stripped 4 bases from V and 0 bases from J, with 7 bases between. As DNA, the CDR3 is TGTGCCAGTAGTAATCCAGACTCCTACGAGCAGTACTTC. The encoded protein is CASSNPDSYEQYF. Full variable domain (outside the CDR3, taken from reference TRBV19 and TRBJ2-7): DGGITQSPKYLFRKEGQNVTLSCEQNLNHDAMYWYRQDPGQGLRLIYYSQIVNDFQKGDIAEGYSVSREKKESFPLTVTSAQKNPTAFYLCASSNPDSYEQYFGPGTRLTVT.

This clonotype was detected only a few times. This chain joins TRBV5-1 and TRBJ1-1; D gene uncertain. The CDR3 covers 15 residues. Germline CDR1 reads SGHRS; CDR2 reads YFSETQ. Trimming pared 0 bases from V and 1 base from J, leaving 10 bases between. The CDR3 is CASSLVGSGNTEAFF. CDR3 coding DNA: TGCGCCAGCAGCTTGGTGGGGAGCGGGAACACTGAAGCTTTCTTT.

The table lists this clonotype with a few counts. The CDR3 nucleotides read TGTGCCAGCAGCCGAACCTTAACAGGGGCTTCGGTCTATGGCTACACCTTC. Protein product: CASSRTLTGASVYGYTF. J is TRBJ1-2 and V is TRBV7-3, with TRBD1 matching over 7 bases. The CDR3 runs 17 residues. Germline lookup yields CDR1 SGHTA and CDR2 FQGTGA. Losses at the gene ends were 5 bases for V and 4 bases for J; bases not matched to a gene: 16.

This chain links TRBV27 with TRBJ1-1; unclear D gene. This CDR3 region has 16 residues. Germline CDR1 and CDR2: MNHEY and SMNVEV (reference sequence). V was cut by 2 bases and J by 0 bases, with 13 bases left in between. The DNA of the CDR3 is TGTGCCAGCAGTTTAGGAGGCCCGACCCTGAACACTGAAGCTTTCTTT. It encodes CASSLGGPTLNTEAFF.

This clonotype was found many times. The CDR3 loop reads CASSLIGTSGRDSPRYEQYF. CDR3 DNA: TGCGCCAGCAGCTTGATCGGGACTAGCGGGAGGGACTCCCCTCGGTACGAGCAGTACTTC. The rearrangement joins TRBV5-1 to TRBJ2-7; TRBD2 agrees at 16 bases. CDR3 length: 20 residues. Trimming took 1 base from V and 4 from J; bases not matched to a gene: 14. Germline V gene sequence: CDR1 SGHRS, CDR2 YFSETQ.

V usage is TRBV28 and J usage is TRBJ2-2; 10 bases are a match to TRBD1. The CDR3 is 15 amino acids. Germline lookup yields CDR1 MDHEN and CDR2 SYDVKM. J gave up 6 bases and V 5 bases, and 6 bases lay outside the gene matches. CDR3 bases: TGTGCCAGCAGTCTGACAGGGGGCTCATCCGGGGAGCTGTTTTTT. Amino acid sequence: CASSLTGGSSGELFF.

In its sample, this clonotype was seen many times. The rearrangement joins TRBV30 to TRBJ1-6; D not resolved. The germline CDR1 and CDR2 sequences are GTSNPN and SVGIG (reference sequence). V lost 0 bases to trimming and J lost 9 bases, with 12 bases between them. This CDR3 spans 14 amino acids. CDR3 DNA sequence: TGTGCCTGGAGTGTCTTGGGGATGGGTTCACCCCTCCACTTT. The encoded protein is CAWSVLGMGSPLHF. Together with reference TRBV30 and TRBJ1-6, the CDR3 gives the full variable domain: SQTIHQWPATLVQPVGSPLSLECTVEGTSNPNLYWYRQAAGRGLQLLFYSVGIGQISSEVPQNLSASRPQDRQFILSSKKLLLSDSGFYLCAWSVLGMGSPLHFGNGTRLTVT.

This clonotype was counted ten times or more. The chain joins TRBV20-1 to TRBJ2-6; tentative D call: TRBD2 (5 bases). The CDR3 loop spans 14 amino acids. Germline values: CDR1 DFQATT, CDR2 SNEGSKA (reference sequence). V lost 5 bases to trimming and J lost 3 bases, with 11 bases between them. The DNA of the CDR3 is TGCAGTGCTCCAGAGGGTTTTGGGGCCAACGTCCTGACTTTC. Residues: CSAPEGFGANVLTF.

This chain joins TRBV3-1 and TRBJ2-4; D gene ambiguous. V gave up 1 base and J gave up 3 bases, with 13 bases separating them. This CDR3 region has 16 residues. Germline V gene lookup returns CDR1 LGHDT and CDR2 YNNKEL (reference sequence). The CDR3 bases are TGTGCCAGCAGCCAAGGGACGCCTTGGGGCAAAAACATTCAGTACTTC. Translating it yields CASSQGTPWGKNIQYF.

This clonotype was detected once. At one of its ends the junction is not consistent with the germline gene, which may arise from a read error. CDR3 in amino acids: CASNVEVGATFGNTIYF. In DNA form, the CDR3 reads TGTGCCAGCAACGTAGAGGTGGGGGCCACCTTTGGAAACACCATATATTTT. The J gene is TRBJ1-3, the V gene TRBV9; possible D gene TRBD1, 6 bases. The germline gives CDR1 SGDLS, CDR2 YYNGEE. The CDR3 extends over 17 amino acids.

The chain has TRBV29-1 and TRBJ1-1, with TRBD1 matching 8 bases. Trimming took 6 bases from V and 1 from J; bases not matched to a gene: 4. There are 13 residues in the CDR3. The germline gives CDR1 SQVTM, CDR2 ANQGSEA. Written as DNA, the CDR3 is TGCAGCGTGGGAACAGGGGGGAACACTGAAGCTTTCTTT. Translated: CSVGTGGNTEAFF.

The chain is built from TRBV5-1 and TRBJ2-1, with 10 bases aligning to TRBD1. Germline V CDR1 and CDR2: SGHRS, YFSETQ. The CDR3 consists of 15 residues. V shed 4 bases, J shed 5 bases, and the junction held 6 bases outside the gene matches. CDR3: CASSPGTGVHNEQFF. In DNA form, the CDR3 reads TGCGCCAGCAGCCCCGGGACAGGGGTTCACAATGAGCAGTTCTTC.

The V gene is TRBV4-1, the J gene TRBJ2-4; D uncertain. The ends were cut back, 2 bases at V and 5 bases at J, with 13 bases in the middle. This CDR3 comprises 15 residues. Germline values: CDR1 MGHRA, CDR2 YSYEKL. For the CDR3, the DNA is TGCGCCAGCAGCCAAAATGCCCAGAGTCAAAACATTCAGTACTTC. Translating it yields CASSQNAQSQNIQYF.

A few counts support this clonotype. The rearrangement joins TRBV28 to TRBJ2-1; D remains unclear. This CDR3 is 12 amino acids long. Germline V lookup: CDR1 MDHEN, CDR2 SYDVKM. Trimming took off 8 bases at V and 9 bases at J, with 14 bases between the two ends. CDR3 residues: CASVSWAGEQFF. CDR3 in DNA: TGTGCCAGCGTGTCCTGGGCTGGTGAGCAGTTCTTC. Filled out from reference TRBV28 and TRBJ2-1, the complete variable domain reads DVKVTQSSRYLVKRTGEKVFLECVQDMDHENMFWYRQDPGLGLRLIYFSYDVKMKEKGDIPEGYSVSREKKERFSLILESASTNQTSMYLCASVSWAGEQFFGPGTRLTVL.

This clonotype was observed a handful of times. The chain recombines TRBV27 with TRBJ1-4; D not resolved. The CDR3 is 15 amino acids. The germline V gene encodes CDR1 MNHEY and CDR2 SMNVEV (reference sequence). V lost 4 bases to trimming and J lost 8 bases, with 17 bases between them. The CDR3 region is CASSSHSLGIEKLFF. Here the CDR3 DNA reads TGTGCCAGCAGTTCCCACTCGTTGGGCATCGAAAAACTGTTTTTT.

V gene TRBV5-1 combines with J gene TRBJ2-5; 7 positions match TRBD2. Germline V gene sequence: CDR1 SGHRS, CDR2 YFSETQ. V trimming: 0 bases; J trimming: 3 bases; junction bases outside the gene matches: 8. The CDR3 loop spans 16 amino acids. The CDR3 loop is CASSLGSSGSEETQYF. The CDR3 nucleotides are TGCGCCAGCAGCTTGGGTTCTAGCGGCAGCGAAGAGACCCAGTACTTC. Full variable domain (outside the CDR3, taken from reference TRBV5-1 and TRBJ2-5): KAGVTQTPRYLIKTRGQQVTLSCSPISGHRSVSWYQQTPGQGLQFLFEYFSETQRNKGNFPGRFSGRQFSNSRSEMNVSTLELGDSALYLCASSLGSSGSEETQYFGPGTRLLVL.

The chain has TRBV25-1 and TRBJ1-1; D ambiguous. The CDR3 consists of 14 residues. The germline V and J ends were trimmed by 7 bases and 0 bases, with 12 bases remaining between them. Looked up from germline, CDR1 is MGHDK and CDR2 is SYGVNS. The CDR3 nucleotides read TGTGCCAGCAAGGATGGGAACCTGAACACTGAAGCTTTCTTT. Translating it yields CASKDGNLNTEAFF.